This is a list of T cell receptor beta chains from one sample in a study of blood T cells in healthy people across ages. TCRdb independently ran MiXCR on the 5' RACE reads; one entry per CDR3 protein. The sample shows 550,000 to 750,000 distinct CDR3 sequences, over 20% of them seen only once. Material: blood. These receptors all come from a man aged 70 or older in good health. CDR3s leave out the opening cysteine and the closing phenylalanine or tryptophan. Size tells how often a clone was seen (once, few, many) or the class of an expanded clone, and some rows leave it out.

v_call: TRBV6-6
clone_size: NA
cdr3_aa: ASSYPARGTEAF

v_call: TRBV2
clone_size: NA
cdr3_aa: ASSEGWRETQY

v_call: TRBV5-6
clone_size: few
cdr3_aa: ASSQPSGRTKNIQY

v_call: TRBV20-1
clone_size: few
cdr3_aa: SATPLDREAGDTQY

v_call: TRBV12-3/TRBV12-4
clone_size: NA
cdr3_aa: ASSLNGADTQY

v_call: TRBV7-6
clone_size: NA
cdr3_aa: ASSQGTSGRAGETQY

v_call: TRBV20-1
clone_size: NA
cdr3_aa: SASETVASPLH

v_call: TRBV5-1
clone_size: few
cdr3_aa: ASSLDGSPGELF

v_call: TRBV20-1
clone_size: few
cdr3_aa: SALAGGNHNEQF

v_call: TRBV18
clone_size: few
cdr3_aa: ASSQYRGSQY

v_call: TRBV5-1
clone_size: few
cdr3_aa: ASSVDSTVETQY